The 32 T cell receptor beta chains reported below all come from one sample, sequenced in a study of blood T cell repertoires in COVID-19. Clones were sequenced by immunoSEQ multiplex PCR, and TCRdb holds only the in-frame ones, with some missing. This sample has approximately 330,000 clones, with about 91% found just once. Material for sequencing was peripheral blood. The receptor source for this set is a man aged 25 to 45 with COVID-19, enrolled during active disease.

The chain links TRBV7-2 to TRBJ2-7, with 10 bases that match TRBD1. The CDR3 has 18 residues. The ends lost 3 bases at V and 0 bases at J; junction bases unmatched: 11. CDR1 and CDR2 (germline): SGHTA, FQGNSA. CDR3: CASSFAVGTGDFSYEQYF. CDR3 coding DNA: TGTGCCAGCAGCTTTGCCGTAGGGACAGGGGATTTCTCCTACGAGCAGTACTTC.

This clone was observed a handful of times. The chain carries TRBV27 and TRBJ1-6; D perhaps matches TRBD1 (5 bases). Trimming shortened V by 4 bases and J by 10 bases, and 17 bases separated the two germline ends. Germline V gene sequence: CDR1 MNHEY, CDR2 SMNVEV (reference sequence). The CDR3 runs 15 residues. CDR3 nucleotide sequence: TGTGCCAGCAGTTCCTATCAGGGAAGTGGGTCACCCCTCCACTTT. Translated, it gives CASSSYQGSGSPLHF.

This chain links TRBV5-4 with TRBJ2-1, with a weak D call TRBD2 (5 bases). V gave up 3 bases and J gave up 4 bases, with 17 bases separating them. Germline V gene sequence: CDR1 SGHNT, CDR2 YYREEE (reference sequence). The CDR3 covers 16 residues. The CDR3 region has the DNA TGTGCCAGCAGCTCTCTCGAAAGGACTGATTACAATGAGCAGTTCTTC. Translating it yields CASSSLERTDYNEQFF.

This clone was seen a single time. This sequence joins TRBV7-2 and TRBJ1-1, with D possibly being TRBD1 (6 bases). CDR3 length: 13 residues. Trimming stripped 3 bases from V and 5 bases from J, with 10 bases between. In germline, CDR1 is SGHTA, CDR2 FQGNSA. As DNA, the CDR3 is TGTGCCAGCAGCTTCTCCCAGGGGACTGAAGCTTTCTTT. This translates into CASSFSQGTEAFF.

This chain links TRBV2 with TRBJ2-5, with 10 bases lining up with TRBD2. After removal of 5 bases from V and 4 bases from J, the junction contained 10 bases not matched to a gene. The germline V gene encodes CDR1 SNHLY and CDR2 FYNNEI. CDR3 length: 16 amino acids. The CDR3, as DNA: TGTGCCAGCAGTAGACGGAGCGGGGGGGCTGCAGAGACCCAGTACTTC. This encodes CASSRRSGGAAETQYF.

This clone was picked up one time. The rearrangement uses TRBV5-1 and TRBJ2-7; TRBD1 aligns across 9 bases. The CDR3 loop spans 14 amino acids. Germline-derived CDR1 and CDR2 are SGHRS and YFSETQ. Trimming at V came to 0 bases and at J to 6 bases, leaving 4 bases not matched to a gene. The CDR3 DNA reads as TGCGCCAGCAGCTTGGGACAGGGGGTACCCGAGCAGTACTTC. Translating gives CASSLGQGVPEQYF. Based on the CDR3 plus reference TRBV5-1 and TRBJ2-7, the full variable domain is KAGVTQTPRYLIKTRGQQVTLSCSPISGHRSVSWYQQTPGQGLQFLFEYFSETQRNKGNFPGRFSGRQFSNSRSEMNVSTLELGDSALYLCASSLGQGVPEQYFGPGTRLTVT.

The CDR3 sequence: CASSQDPERFWAFF. DNA of the CDR3: TGCGCCAGCAGCCAAGACCCCGAACGGTTTTGGGCTTTCTTT. The chain recombines TRBV4-1 with TRBJ1-1; D uncertain. The CDR3 has 14 amino acids. Germline V gene sequence: CDR1 MGHRA, CDR2 YSYEKL. The ends were cut back, 0 bases at V and 11 bases at J, with 16 bases in the middle.

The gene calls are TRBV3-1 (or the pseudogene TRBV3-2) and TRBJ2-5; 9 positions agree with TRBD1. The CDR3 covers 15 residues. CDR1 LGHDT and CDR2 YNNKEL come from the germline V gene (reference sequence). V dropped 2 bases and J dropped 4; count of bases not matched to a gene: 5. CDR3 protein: CASSQSTGGGETQYF. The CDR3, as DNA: TGTGCCAGCAGCCAATCTACAGGGGGCGGAGAGACCCAGTACTTC.

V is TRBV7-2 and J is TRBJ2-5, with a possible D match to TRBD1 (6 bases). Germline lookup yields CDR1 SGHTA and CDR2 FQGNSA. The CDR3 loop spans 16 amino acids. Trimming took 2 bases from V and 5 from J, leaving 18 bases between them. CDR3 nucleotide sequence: TGTGCCAGCAGCTTACAAGGACAGCCGGGAATGGAGACCCAGTACTTC. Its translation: CASSLQGQPGMETQYF. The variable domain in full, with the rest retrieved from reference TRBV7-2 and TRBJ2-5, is GAGVSQSPSNKVTEKGKDVELRCDPISGHTALYWYRQSLGQGLEFLIYFQGNSAPDKSGLPSDRFSAERTGGSVSTLTIQRTQQEDSAVYLCASSLQGQPGMETQYFGPGTRLLVL.

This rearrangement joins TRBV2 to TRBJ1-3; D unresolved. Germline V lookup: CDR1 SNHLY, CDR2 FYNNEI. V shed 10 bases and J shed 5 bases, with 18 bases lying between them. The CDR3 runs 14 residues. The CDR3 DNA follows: TGTGCCACCCTCCGGGGTAGAGGGAGAAACACCATATATTTT. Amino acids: CATLRGRGRNTIYF.

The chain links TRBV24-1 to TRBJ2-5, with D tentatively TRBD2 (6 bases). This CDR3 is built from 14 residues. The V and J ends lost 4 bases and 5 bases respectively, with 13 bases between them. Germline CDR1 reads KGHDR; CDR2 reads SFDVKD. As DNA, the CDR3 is TGTGCCACCAGTGACCCGGCCCGGGGGGAGACCCAGTACTTC. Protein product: CATSDPARGETQYF.

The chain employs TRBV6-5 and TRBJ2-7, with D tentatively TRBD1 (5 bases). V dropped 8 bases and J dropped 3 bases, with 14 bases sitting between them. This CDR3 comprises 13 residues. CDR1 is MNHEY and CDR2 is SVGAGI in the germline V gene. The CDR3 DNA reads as TGTGCCAGCTACCCCGACAGTGTCTACGAGCAGTACTTC. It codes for CASYPDSVYEQYF.

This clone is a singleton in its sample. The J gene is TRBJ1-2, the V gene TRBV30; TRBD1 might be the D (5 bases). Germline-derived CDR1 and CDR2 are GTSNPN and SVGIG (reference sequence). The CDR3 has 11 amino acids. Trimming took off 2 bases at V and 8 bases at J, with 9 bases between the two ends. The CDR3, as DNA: TGTGCCTGGAGTACAGGAGCGGGCTACACCTTC. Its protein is CAWSTGAGYTF.

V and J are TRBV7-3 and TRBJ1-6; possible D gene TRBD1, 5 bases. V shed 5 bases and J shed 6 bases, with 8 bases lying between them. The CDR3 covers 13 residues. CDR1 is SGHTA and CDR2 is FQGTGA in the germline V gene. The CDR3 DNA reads TGTGCCAGCAGCGCGACAGTTAATTCACCCCTCCACTTT. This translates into CASSATVNSPLHF.

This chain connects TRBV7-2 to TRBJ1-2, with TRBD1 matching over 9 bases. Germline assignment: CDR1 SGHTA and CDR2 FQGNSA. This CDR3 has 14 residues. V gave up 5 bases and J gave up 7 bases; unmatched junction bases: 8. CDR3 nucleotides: TGTGCCAGCAGCCCCGGGACAGGGATGGGTGGCTACACCTTC. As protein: CASSPGTGMGGYTF.

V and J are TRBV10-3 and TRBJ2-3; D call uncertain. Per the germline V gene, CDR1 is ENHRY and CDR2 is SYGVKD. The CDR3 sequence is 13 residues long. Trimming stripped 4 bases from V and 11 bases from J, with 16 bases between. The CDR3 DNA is TGTGCCATCAGTGGCCGTTTTCCGAGTGGGCAGTATTTT. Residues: CAISGRFPSGQYF.

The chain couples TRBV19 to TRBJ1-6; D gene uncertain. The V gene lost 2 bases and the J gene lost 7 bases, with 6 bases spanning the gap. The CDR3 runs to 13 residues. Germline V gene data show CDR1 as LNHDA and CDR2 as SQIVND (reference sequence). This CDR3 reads CASSISTNSPLHF. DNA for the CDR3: TGTGCCAGTAGTATATCTACGAATTCACCCCTCCACTTT.

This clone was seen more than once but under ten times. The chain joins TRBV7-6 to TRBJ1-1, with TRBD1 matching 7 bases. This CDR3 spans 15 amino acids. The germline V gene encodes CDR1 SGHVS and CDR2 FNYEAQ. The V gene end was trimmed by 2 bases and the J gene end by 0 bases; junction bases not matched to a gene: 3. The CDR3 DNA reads TGTGCCAGCAGCTTACTGACAGGGATGAACACTGAAGCTTTCTTT. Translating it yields CASSLLTGMNTEAFF.

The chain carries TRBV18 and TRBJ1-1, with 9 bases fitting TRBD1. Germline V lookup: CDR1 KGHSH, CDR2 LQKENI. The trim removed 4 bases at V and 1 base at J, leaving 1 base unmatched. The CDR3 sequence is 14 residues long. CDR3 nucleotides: TGTGCCAGCTCACGGGACAGGGCGAACACTGAAGCTTTCTTT. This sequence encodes CASSRDRANTEAFF.

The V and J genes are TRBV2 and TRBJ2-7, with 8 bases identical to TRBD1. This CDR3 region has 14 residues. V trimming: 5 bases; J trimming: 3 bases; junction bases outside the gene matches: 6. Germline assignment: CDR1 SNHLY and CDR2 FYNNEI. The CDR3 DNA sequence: TGTGCCAGCAGTACGGGAACAGGGGGCTACGAGCAGTACTTC. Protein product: CASSTGTGGYEQYF.

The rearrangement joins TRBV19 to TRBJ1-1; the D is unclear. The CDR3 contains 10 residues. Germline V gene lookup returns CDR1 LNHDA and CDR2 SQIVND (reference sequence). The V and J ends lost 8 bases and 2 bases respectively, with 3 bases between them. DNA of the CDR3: TGTGCCAGTGGCAACACTGAAGCTTTCTTT. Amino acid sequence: CASGNTEAFF. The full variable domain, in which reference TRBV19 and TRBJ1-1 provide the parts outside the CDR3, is DGGITQSPKYLFRKEGQNVTLSCEQNLNHDAMYWYRQDPGQGLRLIYYSQIVNDFQKGDIAEGYSVSREKKESFPLTVTSAQKNPTAFYLCASGNTEAFFGQGTRLTVV.

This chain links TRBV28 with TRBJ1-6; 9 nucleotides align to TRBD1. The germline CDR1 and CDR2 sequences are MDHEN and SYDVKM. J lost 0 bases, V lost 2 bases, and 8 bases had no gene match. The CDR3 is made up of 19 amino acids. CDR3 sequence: CASSLKGQGWSSYNSPLHF. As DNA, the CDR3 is TGTGCCAGCAGTTTAAAGGGACAGGGATGGAGCTCCTATAATTCACCCCTCCACTTT.

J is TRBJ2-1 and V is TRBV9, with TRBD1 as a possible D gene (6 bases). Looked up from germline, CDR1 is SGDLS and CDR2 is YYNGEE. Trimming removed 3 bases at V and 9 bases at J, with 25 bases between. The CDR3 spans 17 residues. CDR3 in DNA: TGTGCCAGCAGCGCATCCCCCAGGACAGCGCCCGCAGGTGAGCAGTTCTTC. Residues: CASSASPRTAPAGEQFF.

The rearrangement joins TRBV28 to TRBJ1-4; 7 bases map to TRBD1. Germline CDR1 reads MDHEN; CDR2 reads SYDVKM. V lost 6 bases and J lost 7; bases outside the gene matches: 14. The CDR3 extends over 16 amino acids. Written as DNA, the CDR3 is TGTGCCAGCAGACCATCCTTTACAGGGGTGGCTGAAAAACTGTTTTTT. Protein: CASRPSFTGVAEKLFF.

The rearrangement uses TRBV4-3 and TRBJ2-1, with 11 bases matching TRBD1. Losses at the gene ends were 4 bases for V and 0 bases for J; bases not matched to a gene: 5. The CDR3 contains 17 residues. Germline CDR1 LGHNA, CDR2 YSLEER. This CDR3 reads CASSPRTGGFSYNEQFF. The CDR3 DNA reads TGCGCCAGCAGCCCGCGGACAGGGGGCTTCTCCTACAATGAGCAGTTCTTC.

CDR3 sequence reads: CASSNRPSGSYGYTF. For the CDR3, the DNA is TGTGCCAGCAGCAACCGACCGTCCGGGAGCTATGGCTACACCTTC. The chain links TRBV27 to TRBJ1-2; D is ambiguous. The CDR3 has 15 amino acids. Looked up from germline, CDR1 is MNHEY and CDR2 is SMNVEV (reference sequence). The V end was cut by 6 bases, the J end by 4 bases, with 18 bases between.

CDR3 bases: TGCGCCAGCAGCTTGGCCGGGAGCTCTGGGGCCAACGTCCTGACTTTC. It codes for CASSLAGSSGANVLTF. The chain employs TRBV5-1 and TRBJ2-6; D perhaps matches TRBD2 (6 bases). V shed 0 bases and J shed 0 bases, with 7 bases lying between them. Germline CDR1 SGHRS, CDR2 YFSETQ. The CDR3 has 16 residues.

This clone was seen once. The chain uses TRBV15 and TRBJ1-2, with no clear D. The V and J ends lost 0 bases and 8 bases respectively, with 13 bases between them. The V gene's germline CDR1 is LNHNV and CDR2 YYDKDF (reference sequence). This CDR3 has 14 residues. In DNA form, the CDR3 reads TGTGCCACCAGCAGAGACCCCAGCCGGAGGGGCTACACCTTC. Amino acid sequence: CATSRDPSRRGYTF.

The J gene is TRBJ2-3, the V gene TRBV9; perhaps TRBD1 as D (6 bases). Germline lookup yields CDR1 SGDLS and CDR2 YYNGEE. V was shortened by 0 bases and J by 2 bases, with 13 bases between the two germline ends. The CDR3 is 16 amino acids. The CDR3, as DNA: TGTGCCAGCAGCGTAGGGGTCGGACAGATCACAGATACGCAGTATTTT. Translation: CASSVGVGQITDTQYF. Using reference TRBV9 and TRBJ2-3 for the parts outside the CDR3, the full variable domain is DSGVTQTPKHLITATGQRVTLRCSPRSGDLSVYWYQQSLDQGLQFLIQYYNGEERAKGNILERFSAQQFPDLHSELNLSSLELGDSALYFCASSVGVGQITDTQYFGPGTRLTVL.

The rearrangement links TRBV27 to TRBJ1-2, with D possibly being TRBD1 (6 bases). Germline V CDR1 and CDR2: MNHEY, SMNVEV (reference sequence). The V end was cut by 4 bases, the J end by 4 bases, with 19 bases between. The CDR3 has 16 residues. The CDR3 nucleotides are TGTGCCAGCAGTTCGCTCTCCGGGACAAAAATCTATGGCTACACCTTC. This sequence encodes CASSSLSGTKIYGYTF.

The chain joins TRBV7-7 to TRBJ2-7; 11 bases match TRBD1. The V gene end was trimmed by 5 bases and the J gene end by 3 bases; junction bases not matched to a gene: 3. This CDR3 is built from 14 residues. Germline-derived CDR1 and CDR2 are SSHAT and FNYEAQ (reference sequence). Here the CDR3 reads CASSPGTGGYEQYF. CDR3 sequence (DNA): TGTGCCAGCAGCCCGGGGACAGGGGGCTACGAGCAGTACTTC. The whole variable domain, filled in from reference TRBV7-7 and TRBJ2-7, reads GAGVSQSPRYKVTKRGQDVTLRCDPISSHATLYWYQQALGQGPEFLTYFNYEAQPDKSGLPSDRFSAERPEGSISTLTIQRTEQRDSAMYRCASSPGTGGYEQYFGPGTRLTVT.

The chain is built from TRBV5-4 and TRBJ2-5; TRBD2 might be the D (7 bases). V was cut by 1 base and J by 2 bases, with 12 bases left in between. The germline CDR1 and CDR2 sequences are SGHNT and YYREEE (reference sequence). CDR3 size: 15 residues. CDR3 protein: CASSLTGRGQETQYF. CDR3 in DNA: TGTGCCAGCAGCTTGACAGGGAGGGGGCAAGAGACCCAGTACTTC.